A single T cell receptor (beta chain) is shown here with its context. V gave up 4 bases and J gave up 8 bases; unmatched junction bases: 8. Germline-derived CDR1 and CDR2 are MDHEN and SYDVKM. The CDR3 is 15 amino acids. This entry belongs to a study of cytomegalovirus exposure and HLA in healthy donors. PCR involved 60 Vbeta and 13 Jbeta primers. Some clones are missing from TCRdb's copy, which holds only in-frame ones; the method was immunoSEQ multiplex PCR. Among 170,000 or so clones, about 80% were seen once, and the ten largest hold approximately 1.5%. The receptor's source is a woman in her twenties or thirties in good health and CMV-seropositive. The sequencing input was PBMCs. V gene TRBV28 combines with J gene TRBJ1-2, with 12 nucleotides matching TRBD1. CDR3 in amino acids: CASSSSGTGGVGYTF. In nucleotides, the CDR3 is TGTGCCAGCAGTTCTTCCGGGACAGGGGGCGTCGGCTACACCTTC.